This is a list of T cell receptor beta chains from one sample in a study of shared clonotypes between healthy human individuals. Measured with immunoSEQ multiplex PCR; TCRdb has only the in-frame clones, and not every one. Here the sample spans over 1.5 million clones, under 99% being singletons. Material for sequencing was naive CD4+ T cells sorted from blood. The receptors were sampled from a young man in good health. Both conserved end residues are part of each CDR3. Each record gives: V gene, D gene, clone size, J gene, CDR3 DNA, CDR3 protein. A D gene is named only where the DNA matches it firmly. Some rows have no size entry. The others give once, few or many, or a class for an expanded clone.

V: TRBV6-6
D: .
size: .
J: TRBJ1-5
DNA: TGTGCCAGCAGTCGTGGACAGTCGTATAGCAATCAGCCCCAGCATTTT
CDR3: CASSRGQSYSNQPQHF

V: TRBV9
D: .
size: .
J: TRBJ1-5
DNA: TGTGCCAGCAGCGTGGGTCGAAGCAATCAGCCCCAGCATTTT
CDR3: CASSVGRSNQPQHF

V: TRBV28
D: .
size: .
J: TRBJ1-1
DNA: TGTGCCAGCAGTTTATGGACTGAAGCTTTCTTT
CDR3: CASSLWTEAFF

V: TRBV9
D: TRBD2
size: once
J: TRBJ2-2
DNA: TGTGCCAGCAGCGCTCGGGACTCTTCAGCGGGACCCGGGGAGCTGTTTTTT
CDR3: CASSARDSSAGPGELFF

V: TRBV5-4
D: TRBD2
size: .
J: TRBJ2-3
DNA: TGTGCCAGCAGCCCCCGAGCGGGAGGGCCCACAGATACGCAGTATTTT
CDR3: CASSPRAGGPTDTQYF

V: TRBV5-1
D: TRBD1
size: .
J: TRBJ2-7
DNA: TGCGCCAGCAGCCACCGGACAGGGGAGTACGAGCAGTACTTC
CDR3: CASSHRTGEYEQYF

V: TRBV15
D: .
size: .
J: TRBJ2-5
DNA: TGTGCCACCAGCAGAGATCAGACAGACCGAGAGACCCAGTACTTC
CDR3: CATSRDQTDRETQYF

V: TRBV5-4
D: TRBD2
size: .
J: TRBJ2-3
DNA: TGTGCCAGCAGGACCGGGACTAGCGTCGATACGCAGTATTTT
CDR3: CASRTGTSVDTQYF

V: TRBV11-3
D: .
size: .
J: TRBJ2-1
DNA: TGTGCCAGCAGCTTAGCGGGAGCTGAGCAGTTCTTC
CDR3: CASSLAGAEQFF

V: TRBV2
D: .
size: .
J: TRBJ1-4
DNA: TGTGCCAGCGGAGACACTAGAAAACTGTTTTTT
CDR3: CASGDTRKLFF

V: TRBV7-2
D: .
size: once
J: TRBJ1-5
DNA: TGTGCCAGCACCCCGGGGGGGTATAGCAATCAGCCCCAGCATTTT
CDR3: CASTPGGYSNQPQHF